The 4 T cell receptor beta chains given below trace back to one sample, sequenced in a study of T-cell memory formation after mild COVID-19. TCRdb recomputed calls from the 5' RACE reads with MiXCR, one row per CDR3 protein. The sample lists roughly 350,000 distinct CDR3 sequences; about 21% were seen once. Source material: PBMCs or a T cell subset sorted from them (not recorded which). The source is an adult woman who had mild COVID-19 (a few samples of this study predate the infection). Cell type and time point are not known.

Remarks on this clonotype: Sequence at one end of the junction differs from germline and may be a read error. The chain couples TRBV29-1 to TRBJ2-5; the D is unclear. Germline CDR1 SQVTM, CDR2 ANQGSEA. The CDR3 length is 12 residues. The CDR3 reads CATRPIQETQYF. The CDR3 DNA sequence: TGTGCGACACGCCCGATACAAGAGACCCAGTACTTC.

J is TRBJ1-1 and V is TRBV4-1; the D gene is possibly TRBD1 (5 bases). Trimming removed 0 bases from V and 3 bases from J, with 14 bases in between. The germline CDR1 and CDR2 sequences are MGHRA and YSYEKL. The CDR3 is 16 amino acids. The CDR3 coding sequence is TGCGCCAGCAGCCAAGATGGGGGGGTATTGGACACTGAAGCTTTCTTT. The encoded protein is CASSQDGGVLDTEAFF.

V and J are TRBV11-3 and TRBJ2-7, with TRBD2 matching over 8 bases. This CDR3 comprises 14 residues. CDR1 is SGHNT and CDR2 is YENEEA in the germline V gene. Germline trimming cut 5 bases from V and 1 base from J; bases unmatched to any gene: 4. The CDR3 here is CASSPSSGSYEQYF. The CDR3 DNA reads TGTGCCAGCAGCCCCTCTAGCGGGTCCTACGAGCAGTACTTC.

This clonotype has a handful of counts. V and J are TRBV10-3 and TRBJ2-1; TRBD2 aligns across 13 bases. The V gene end was trimmed by 6 bases and the J gene end by 7 bases; junction bases not matched to a gene: 6. This CDR3 has 15 residues. Germline CDR1 is ENHRY and CDR2 is SYGVKD. CDR3 residues: CAISAGTSGKNEQFF. CDR3 nucleotides: TGTGCCATCAGCGCCGGGACTAGCGGGAAAAATGAGCAGTTCTTC.